This T cell receptor beta chain derives from a study of shared clonotypes between healthy human individuals. Repertoires were generated with immunoSEQ multiplex PCR, while TCRdb's copy carries only in-frame clones and drops some. This table has some 1.5 million clones, around 98% appearing once. This clone was detected only once. The V gene end was trimmed by 0 bases and the J gene end by 6 bases; junction bases not matched to a gene: 8. Germline CDR1 reads KGHSH; CDR2 reads LQKENI. The CDR3 runs to 16 residues. The sample taken for sequencing was naive CD4+ T cells sorted from blood. As to subset: CD45RA+ positively selected. The source is a man aged 30 to 39 in good health. The chain combines TRBV18 with TRBJ2-3, with 8 bases matching TRBD2. The CDR3 DNA is TGTGCCAGCTCACCACCTACGGGAGGGATGCCGGATACGCAGTATTTT. The encoded protein is CASSPPTGGMPDTQYF.